This TCR beta chain was recorded in a study of T-cell memory formation after mild COVID-19. MiXCR was run by TCRdb on the 5' RACE reads, yielding one entry per CDR3 protein. This table has approximately 180,000 distinct CDR3 sequences, roughly 17% appearing once. The sample taken for sequencing was PBMCs or a T cell subset sorted from them (not recorded which). This sequence originates from an adult woman who had mild COVID-19 (a few samples of this study predate the infection). Cell type and time point are not known.

This CDR3 is CASREVQGRDTQYF. The CDR3 nucleotides are TGTGCCAGCAGAGAGGTACAAGGACGGGATACGCAGTATTTT. The genes are TRBV19 and TRBJ2-3, with unresolved D. The germline V and J ends were trimmed by 9 bases and 6 bases, with 19 bases remaining between them. Germline loops: CDR1 LNHDA, CDR2 SQIVND (reference sequence). This CDR3 region has 14 residues.